What follows is one T cell receptor beta chain and its context. This clonotype was recorded at least ten times. Its antigen has not been determined. There are no base qualities to consult, and no much larger clone falls within one base. The entry originates in a study of regulatory T cells in long-lasting Graves disease (dated by TCRdb to about 2021). Concerning the study at large: Persistent Graves' disease meant more than 5 years of antithyroid drug treatment with TSH receptor autoantibodies that stayed positive. A total of around 35 samples underwent TCR sequencing, from 13 patients with persistent Graves' disease and roughly 20 patients with newly diagnosed Graves' disease. Persistent Graves' disease patients were compared with newly diagnosed Graves' disease patients by peripheral blood TCR sequencing and RNA sequencing. The study was conducted in China and was registered as a clinical trial. Persistent Graves' disease patients in the clinical cohort had taken antithyroid drugs for about 10.3 years on average.

Taken from cysteine to phenylalanine, the CDR3 has 11 residues. CDR3 DNA is the only sequence kept; it has 33 bases, read in frame from the first base. Cut back by 7 bases and 10 bases, the V and J ends lie 10 bases apart. CDR1 SGHVS and CDR2 FQNEAQ are derived from the germline V gene. Overall results and qualifications from the work: The study examined only peripheral blood because the primary lesion, thyroid tissue, could not be accessed. Only the TCR beta chain was sequenced and analyzed. The authors acknowledged the small sample size as a limitation that may reduce accuracy. Patients with persistent disease shared more public clonotypes (about 2,700) than newly diagnosed patients did (approximately 990). Preferential use of TRBV28, TRBJ1-2 and TRBJ2-5 was observed in persistent disease, whereas TRBV20-1 and TRBJ2-1 were favored in newly diagnosed disease. Compared with newly diagnosed patients, persistent Graves' disease patients had lower TCR Shannon entropy and fewer highly expanded clones, which suggests clonal expansion.

The intended sense of this specimen's time point label: persistent/refractory GD, antithyroid drugs over 5 years with positive TRAb. For both TCR sequencing and RNA sequencing, RNA was extracted from PBMCs using TRIzol. Graves' disease was diagnosed according to American Thyroid Association guidelines. Patients for the study were recruited at an endocrinology department in Xi'an, China. Each patient gave 7 to 9.5 milliliters of peripheral blood, collected in an EDTA anticoagulant tube. Ficoll Paque Plus density gradient separation was used to isolate PBMCs, and no further T cell sorting was done. An Agilent 2100 Bioanalyzer and agarose gel were used to check RNA quality, while a NanoDrop 2000 measured RNA concentration. Library construction relied on multiplex PCR. Sequencing used an Illumina HiSeq 4000. iRepertoire HTBI primers and Arm-PCR amplification of CDR3 regions were used to construct TCR beta libraries. PCR products were gel purified before sequencing. Processing in the source paper ran as follows. A total of under 80 TRBV and some 15 TRBJ segments were identified across samples and were used for gene usage analysis of CDR3 amino acid clonotypes. COPE and FqMerger were used to merge filtered high-quality paired reads into contigs. Contigs were aligned with BLAST to IMGT TRBV, TRBD and TRBJ reference genes, and CDR3 was defined per IMGT. Highly expanded clones were defined as clonotypes with a frequency above 0.1%. Shannon entropy was used to measure repertoire diversity, and the Gini coefficient was used to measure V-J evenness. Public clonotypes were defined as clonotypes shared by more than one individual. Using fastp trimming at Q25 and MiXCR clonotype assembly, TCRdb reanalyzed the public sequencing data and kept in-frame beta chains. CDR3 protein sequences are deduplicated, and each keeps its most common genes and DNA. For this entry, the V and J calls and clone size follow TCRdb and not the study's own pipeline. The sample yields some 300,000 distinct CDR3 sequences; under 25% were counted once. The ten largest clones add up to just over 55% of the sample.

The sequence derives from a female donor with Graves disease. The specimen comprised peripheral blood mononuclear cells (PBMCs), sampled when the disease was refractory, from a patient treated with antithyroid drugs. The chain couples TRBV7-8 to TRBJ1-4; there is no confident call for the D gene. The sequence in DNA is TGTGCCAGCACGGCGGGGTTAAAACTGTTTTTT. It is translated as CASTAGLKLFF.